The 6 T cell receptor beta chains listed next were all sequenced from one sample in a study of blood T cell repertoires in COVID-19. The data were produced by immunoSEQ multiplex PCR, yet TCRdb's version contains in-frame clones alone and is incomplete. The table has 130,000 to 150,000 clones, approximately 86% seen once. Sequenced input: peripheral blood. These receptor sequences come from a woman aged 50 to 60 with acute or convalescent COVID-19.

This clone was seen a handful of times. The chain combines TRBV5-1 with TRBJ1-3; D uncertain. Germline V gene lookup returns CDR1 SGHRS and CDR2 YFSETQ. Trimming removed 0 bases at V and 0 bases at J, with 7 bases between. This CDR3 region has 15 residues. CDR3 coding DNA: TGCGCCAGCAGCTTGGCCCTTTTCTCTGGAAACACCATATATTTT. Protein product: CASSLALFSGNTIYF.

J is TRBJ2-2 and V is TRBV18; D gene uncertain. Looked up from germline, CDR1 is KGHSH and CDR2 is LQKENI. V was pared by 4 bases and J by 4 bases, with 10 bases between. This CDR3 is built from 14 residues. The CDR3 loop is CASSLDEATGELFF. The CDR3 nucleotides are TGTGCCAGCTCACTCGATGAGGCCACCGGGGAGCTGTTTTTT.

This rearrangement joins TRBV6-4 to TRBJ2-7; 7 bases align to TRBD1. The V and J ends lost 3 bases and 2 bases, in that order; junction bases with no gene match: 7. Germline-derived CDR1 and CDR2 are MRHNA and SNTAGT. The CDR3 is made up of 15 amino acids. Here the CDR3 reads CASSEWAGGTYEQYF. Here the CDR3 DNA reads TGTGCCAGCAGTGAATGGGCAGGGGGTACCTACGAGCAGTACTTC.

This sequence joins TRBV29-1 and TRBJ2-1; TRBD2 matches at 9 bases. CDR1 is SQVTM and CDR2 is ANQGSEA in the germline V gene. The length of the CDR3 is 15 residues. V lost 3 bases, J lost 9 bases, and 12 bases stayed unmatched. The CDR3 here is CSVDNPSGKVGEQFF. Written as DNA, the CDR3 is TGCAGCGTTGATAATCCTAGCGGGAAGGTAGGTGAGCAGTTCTTC.

The chain uses TRBV28 and TRBJ1-2, with D uncertain. The germline V gene encodes CDR1 MDHEN and CDR2 SYDVKM. Trimming removed 7 bases at V and 2 bases at J, with 11 bases between. CDR3 length: 13 amino acids. The CDR3 loop is CASTPRANYGYTF. As DNA, the CDR3 is TGTGCCAGCACCCCGAGGGCGAACTATGGCTACACCTTC.

The chain uses TRBV5-6 and TRBJ2-4, with a tentative D call TRBD1 (6 bases). Germline CDR1 is SGHDT and CDR2 is YYEEEE. Trimming stripped 4 bases from V and 2 bases from J, with 10 bases between. CDR3 length: 14 amino acids. CDR3 sequence: CASSITGSKNIQYF. As DNA, the CDR3 is TGTGCCAGCAGCATCACAGGGTCCAAAAACATTCAGTACTTC.